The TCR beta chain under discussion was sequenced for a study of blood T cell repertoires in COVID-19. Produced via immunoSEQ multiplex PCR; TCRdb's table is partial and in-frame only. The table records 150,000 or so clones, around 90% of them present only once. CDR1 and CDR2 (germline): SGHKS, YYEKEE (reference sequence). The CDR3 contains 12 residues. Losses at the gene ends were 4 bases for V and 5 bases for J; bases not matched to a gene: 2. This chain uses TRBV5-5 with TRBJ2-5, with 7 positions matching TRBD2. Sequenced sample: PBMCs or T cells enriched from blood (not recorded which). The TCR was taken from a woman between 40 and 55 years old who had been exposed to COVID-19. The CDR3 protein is CASSKAGETQYF. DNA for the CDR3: TGTGCCAGCAGCAAAGCGGGGGAGACCCAGTACTTC. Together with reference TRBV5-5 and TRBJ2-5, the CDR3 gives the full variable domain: DAGVTQSPTHLIKTRGQQVTLRCSPISGHKSVSWYQQVLGQGPQFIFQYYEKEERGRGNFPDRFSARQFPNYSSELNVNALLLGDSALYLCASSKAGETQYFGPGTRLLVL.